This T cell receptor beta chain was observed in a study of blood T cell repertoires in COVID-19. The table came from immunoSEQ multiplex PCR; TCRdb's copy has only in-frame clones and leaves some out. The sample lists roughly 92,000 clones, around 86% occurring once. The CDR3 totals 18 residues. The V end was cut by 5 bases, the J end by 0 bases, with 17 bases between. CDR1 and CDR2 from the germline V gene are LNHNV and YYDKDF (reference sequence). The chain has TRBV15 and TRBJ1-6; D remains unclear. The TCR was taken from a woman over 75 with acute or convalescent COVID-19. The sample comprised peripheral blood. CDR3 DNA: TGTGCCACCAGCCTACACGGAAAGCGGAGCTCCTATAATTCACCCCTCCACTTT. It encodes CATSLHGKRSSYNSPLHF.